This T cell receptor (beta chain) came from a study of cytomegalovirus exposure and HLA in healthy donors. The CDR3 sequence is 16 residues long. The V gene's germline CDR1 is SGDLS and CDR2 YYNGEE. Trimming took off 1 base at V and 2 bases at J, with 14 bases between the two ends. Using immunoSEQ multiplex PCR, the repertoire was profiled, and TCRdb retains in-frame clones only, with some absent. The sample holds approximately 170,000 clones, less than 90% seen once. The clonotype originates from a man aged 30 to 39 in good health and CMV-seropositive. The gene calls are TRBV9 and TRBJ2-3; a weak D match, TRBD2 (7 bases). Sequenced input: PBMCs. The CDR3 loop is CASSVNRGASTDTQYF. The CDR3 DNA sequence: TGTGCCAGCAGCGTAAACCGGGGGGCTTCCACAGATACGCAGTATTTT.